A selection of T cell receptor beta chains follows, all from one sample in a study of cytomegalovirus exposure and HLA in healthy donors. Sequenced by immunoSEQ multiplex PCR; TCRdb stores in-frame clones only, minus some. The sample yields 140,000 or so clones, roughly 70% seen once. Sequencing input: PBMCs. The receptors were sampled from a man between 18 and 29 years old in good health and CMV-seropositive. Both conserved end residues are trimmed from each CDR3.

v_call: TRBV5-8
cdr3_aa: ASSFYSNQPQH

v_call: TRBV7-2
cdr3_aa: ASSLLVRAPQH

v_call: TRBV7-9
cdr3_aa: ASSYYPGTRDEQY

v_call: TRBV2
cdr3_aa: ASRGKGGRLYEQY

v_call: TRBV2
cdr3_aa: ASSEGGQGTYEQY

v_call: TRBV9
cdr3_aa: ASSPGGGVYGYT

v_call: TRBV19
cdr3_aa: AIRTGHYGYT

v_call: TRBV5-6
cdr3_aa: ASNLISGTGGHEQY

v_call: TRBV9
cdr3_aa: ASSDGTSSQETQY

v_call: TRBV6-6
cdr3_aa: ASSYSGQGYQETQY

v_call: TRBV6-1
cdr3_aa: AGQAETGGNEQF

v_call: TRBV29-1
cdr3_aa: SVVGLAENEQF

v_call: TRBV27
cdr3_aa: ASSLTGHVTEAF

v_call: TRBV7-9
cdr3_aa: ASSRAGSYEQY

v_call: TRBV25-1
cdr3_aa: ASGKQAYEQY

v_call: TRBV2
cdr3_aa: ASRPTGGYT

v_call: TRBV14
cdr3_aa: ASSLLGVGGEKLF

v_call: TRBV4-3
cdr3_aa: ASSQGQRAEKLF

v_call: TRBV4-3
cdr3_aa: ASSQGTGWDYEQY

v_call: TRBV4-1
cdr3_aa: ASSQDGLAEIGTQY

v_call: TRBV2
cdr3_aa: ASNLEAGADEQY

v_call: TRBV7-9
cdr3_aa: ASSTWDSAYEQY

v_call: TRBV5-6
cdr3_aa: ASSQDRGYGYT

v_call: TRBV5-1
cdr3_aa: ASSPNSGGLIGTEAF

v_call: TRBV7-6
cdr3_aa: ASSRSGQGATGELF

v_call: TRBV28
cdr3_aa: ASSWDRMDGGEKLF

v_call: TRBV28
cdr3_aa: AVQRGVVDTQY

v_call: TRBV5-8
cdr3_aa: ASSPSDRALVPLH

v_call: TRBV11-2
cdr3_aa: ASSLDRRSGPEAF

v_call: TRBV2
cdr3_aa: ASSGRGNYGYT

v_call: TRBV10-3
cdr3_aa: AIRGDRGQVYEQY

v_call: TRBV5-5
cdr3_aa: ASSWGTVSGNTIY

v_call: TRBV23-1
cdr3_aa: ASSQPGQDSNQPQH

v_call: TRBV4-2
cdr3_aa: ASSQGQRLTNEKLF

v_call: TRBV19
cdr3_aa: ASSVGISNSPLH

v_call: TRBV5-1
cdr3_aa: ASSLNGELNTEAF

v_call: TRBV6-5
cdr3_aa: ATSRVPETQY

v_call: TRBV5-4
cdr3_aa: ASATSGGGSYNEQF

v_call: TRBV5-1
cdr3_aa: ASSPQGHSDTQY

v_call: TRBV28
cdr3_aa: ASRTGGSHQPQH

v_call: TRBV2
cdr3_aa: ASSERGSEYEQY

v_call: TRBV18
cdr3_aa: ASSSRTGGNEKLF

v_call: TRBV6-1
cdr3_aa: ASNGLSKNIQY

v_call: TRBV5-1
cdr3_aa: ASSLARGRGEGYT

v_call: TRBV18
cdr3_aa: ASSRAAGGEGSNQPQH

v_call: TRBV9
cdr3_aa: ASSANQLTGQSYEQY

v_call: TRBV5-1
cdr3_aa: ASSTSSSKEQY

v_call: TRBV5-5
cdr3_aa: ASSMRVPSYEQY

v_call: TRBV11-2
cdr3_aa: ASSLDRNTEAF

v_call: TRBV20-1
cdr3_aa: SASSVYGYT

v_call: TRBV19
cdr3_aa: ASSIVGQGTKPQH

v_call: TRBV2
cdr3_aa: ASGGTGTTEAF